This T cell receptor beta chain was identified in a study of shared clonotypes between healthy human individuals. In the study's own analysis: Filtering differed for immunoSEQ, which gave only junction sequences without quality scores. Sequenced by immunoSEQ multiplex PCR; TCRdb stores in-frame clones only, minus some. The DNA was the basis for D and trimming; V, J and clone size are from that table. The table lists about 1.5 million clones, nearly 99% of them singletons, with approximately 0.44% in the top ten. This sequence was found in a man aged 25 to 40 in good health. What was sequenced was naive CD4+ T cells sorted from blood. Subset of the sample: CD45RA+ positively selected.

The CDR3 nucleotides read TGTGCCAGCAGCTTAGACCCGGGACAGGGTTCGGGCGAGCAGTACTTC. Its translation: CASSLDPGQGSGEQYF. The chain links TRBV7-9 to TRBJ2-7, with 9 bases that match TRBD1. J lost 6 bases, V lost 1 base, and 10 bases had no gene match. CDR1 and CDR2 (germline): SEHNR, FQNEAQ (reference sequence). There are 16 residues in the CDR3.